This TCR beta chain was recovered during a study of cytomegalovirus exposure and HLA in healthy donors. Findings and caveats of the study: Associated with cytomegalovirus, according to the listing, were 150 to 200 TCR beta chains. Reports showed the classifier diagnosing cytomegalovirus status with high specificity and sensitivity.

About this clone: Its antigen is not known. Within the sample, other DNA sequences also encode this same CDR3.

The assay was immunoSEQ multiplex PCR, and TCRdb's table has in-frame clones only and misses some. The profile covers 56,000 or so clones, with more than 80% appearing a single time and 1.1% taken by the ten largest. V shed 8 bases and J shed 6 bases, with 8 bases lying between them. This CDR3 region has 11 residues. Germline V gene sequence: CDR1 MNHEY, CDR2 SVGAGI. The chain links TRBV6-5 to TRBJ2-1; D might be TRBD2 (5 bases). The specimen sequenced was PBMCs. This TCR derives from a young man in good health and CMV-seronegative. The CDR3 DNA is TGTGCCAGCTCCCGGGGCAATGAGCAGTTCTTC. The encoded protein is CASSRGNEQFF.